The entry below describes one T cell receptor (beta chain). The antigen it binds to is not known. Base qualities were left out, and no much larger clone turns up one base away. This specimen comes from a study of T cell clones after liver transplantation (dated by TCRdb to about 2019). Study-wide context: Samples were obtained from ITN030ST, a randomized trial in which withdrawal of immunosuppression was attempted within 2 years of liver transplantation. After a pre-transplant mixed lymphocyte reaction, TCRbeta sequencing was used to pinpoint donor-reactive T cell clones, which were subsequently tracked in post-transplant blood. As an antigen-independent comparator for donor-reactive sequences, third party-reactive TCRbeta sequences were also identified from pre-transplant MLRs. Three of the eight recipients were HCV-positive; the others were transplanted for non-autoimmune, non-viral indications. The subjects received no induction therapy and were kept on standard immunosuppression until randomization at 12-24 months post-transplant. Tolerance was defined as complete withdrawal of immunosuppression for at least one year without a rise in liver enzymes beyond twice the upper limit of normal. Blood samples were collected pre-transplant, pre-randomization before withdrawal, and post-randomization after either complete withdrawal or failed withdrawal. The studied cohort comprised 8 liver transplant recipients, 3 classified as tolerant and 5 as non-tolerant. Broader findings and caveats from the paper: Donor-reactive sequences declined more than third party-reactive ones, suggesting partial antigen-specific deletion unrelated to withdrawal success. In two subjects, low numbers of available donor cells limited the measurable donor-reactive repertoire. Once repertoire turnover was taken into account, donor-reactive detection showed a significant reduction for CD4 in 7 of 8 subjects and for CD8 in 8 of 8. Because no allograft tissue specimens were available, donor-reactive T cells may have migrated into the graft instead of being deleted. A significant post-transplant decrease in circulating donor-reactive CD4 TCRbeta sequences was observed in 5 of 8 subjects, irrespective of tolerance or HCV status. Because of small, heterogeneous patient numbers and non-standardized post-transplant time points, the conclusions were only preliminary.

High-throughput TCRbeta CDR3 sequencing of frozen genomic DNA was performed by immunoSEQ, including PCR amplification, mapping, bias correction and internal controls. In the original analysis: Productive rearrangements were kept, and unique TCRbeta sequences were defined by CDR3 nucleotide sequence plus V and J gene. For a sequence to be called donor-reactive, it needed a frequency of at least 0.01% and at least 5-fold expansion in CFSE-low cells compared with unstimulated pre-transplant cells. Per-subject minimum frequency thresholds, based on the lowest-template unstimulated sample, ensured at least 90% detection power. Jensen-Shannon divergence between the top 1000 TCRbeta sequences after and before transplant was used to measure repertoire turnover. Two-sided Fisher's exact tests were used to test for changes in how often donor-reactive sequences were detected. In its TCRdb copy, this immuneACCESS table keeps in-frame sequences only and misses some clones. Where compared with another copy, unresolved V genes explain less than half of these, and the others have no known cause. V and J calls plus clone size are reproduced from that table; the DNA served to infer D and trimming. A total of 68,000 or so clones appear in this sample, about 92% of them only once. Approximately 1% of the sample goes to the ten largest clones.

Inclusive of the bounding cysteine and phenylalanine, the CDR3 is 13 residues long. Kept here is only the CDR3 DNA, which spans 39 bases and is read in frame from base 1. Per the germline V gene (reference sequence), SGHNT is the CDR1 and YYREEE is the CDR2. V lost 0 bases and J lost 5 bases; the stretch between them is 8 bases long. Unstimulated PBMCs, after thawing, were stained for CD3, CD4 and CD8 and then FACS-sorted into CD3+CD4+ and CD3+CD8+ populations. Each of the 8 studied subjects was randomized to immunosuppression withdrawal. The Qiagen DNeasy Blood and Tissue Kit was used to isolate genomic DNA.

Source: CD4+ T cells from blood, taken about 26 months after liver transplant. The sequence links TRBV5-4 to TRBJ2-5; the best D guess is TRBD2, with 5 bases matching. This clonotype originated in a human patient who received a liver transplant. Where a transplant has occurred, the graft donor may have supplied some of the T cells. The CDR3 corresponds to CASSLVASETQYF. The nucleotide sequence is TGTGCCAGCAGCTTGGTGGCTAGCGAGACCCAGTACTTC.